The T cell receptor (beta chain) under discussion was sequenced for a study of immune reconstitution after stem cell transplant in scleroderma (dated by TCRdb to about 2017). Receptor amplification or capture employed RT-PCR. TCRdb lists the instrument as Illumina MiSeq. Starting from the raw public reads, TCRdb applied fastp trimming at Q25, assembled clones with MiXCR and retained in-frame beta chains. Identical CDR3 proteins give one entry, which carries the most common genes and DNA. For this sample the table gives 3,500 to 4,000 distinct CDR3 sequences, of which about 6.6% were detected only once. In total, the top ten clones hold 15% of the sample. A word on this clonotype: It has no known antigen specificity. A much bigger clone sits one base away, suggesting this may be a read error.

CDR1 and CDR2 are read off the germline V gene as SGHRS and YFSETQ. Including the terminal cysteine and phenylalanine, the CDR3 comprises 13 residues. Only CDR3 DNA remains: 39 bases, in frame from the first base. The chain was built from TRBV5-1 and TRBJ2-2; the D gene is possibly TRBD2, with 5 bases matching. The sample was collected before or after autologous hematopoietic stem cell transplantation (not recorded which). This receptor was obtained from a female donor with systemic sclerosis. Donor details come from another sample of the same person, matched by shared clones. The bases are TGCGCCAGCACCCTCGGGAACGCCGGGGAGCTGTTTTTT. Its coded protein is CASTLGNAGELFF.